The 25 T cell receptor beta chains below come from one sample, sequenced in a study of blood T cell repertoires in COVID-19. Libraries were prepared by immunoSEQ multiplex PCR; TCRdb keeps only in-frame clonotypes and omits some of them. Here the sample spans under 120,000 clones, about three quarters being singletons. The sample taken for sequencing was peripheral blood. The receptors were sampled from an elderly man with acute or convalescent COVID-19.

The sample holds one count of this clone. The same CDR3 can be traced to other DNA sequences in this sample. The V and J genes are TRBV6-5 and TRBJ1-2; D might be TRBD1 (5 bases). Germline CDR1 MNHEY, CDR2 SVGAGI. Trimming removed 5 bases from V and 8 bases from J, with 6 bases in between. The CDR3 spans 10 residues. The chain's CDR3 is CASSRGGYTF. The CDR3 DNA reads TGTGCCAGCAGTCGGGGGGGCTACACCTTC.

V gene TRBV7-2 combines with J gene TRBJ2-4, with D tentatively TRBD1 (5 bases). Germline CDR1 SGHTA, CDR2 FQGNSA. V was shortened by 3 bases and J by 4 bases, with 7 bases between the two germline ends. This CDR3 has 13 residues. In nucleotides, the CDR3 is TGTGCCAGCAGCTTGCAGGGAAAAAACATTCAGTACTTC. This gives the protein CASSLQGKNIQYF.

This sequence joins TRBV7-9 and TRBJ2-1, with 10 bases identical to TRBD2. Germline V gives CDR1 SEHNR, CDR2 FQNEAQ (reference sequence). CDR3 length equals 15 residues. V lost 0 bases, J lost 6 bases, and 2 bases stayed unmatched. This CDR3 reads CASSLASGRLNEQFF. In nucleotides, the CDR3 is TGTGCCAGCAGCTTAGCTAGCGGGAGGCTCAATGAGCAGTTCTTC.

The chain couples TRBV11-3 to TRBJ2-3; 10 nucleotides match TRBD2. CDR1 and CDR2 from the germline V gene are SGHNT and YENEEA. CDR3 size: 13 residues. V lost 8 bases to trimming and J lost 6 bases; unmatched junction nucleotides: 5. The CDR3 sequence is CASASGSGDTQYF. CDR3 in DNA: TGTGCCAGCGCTAGCGGGAGTGGGGATACGCAGTATTTT.

This rearrangement joins TRBV10-3 to TRBJ2-2; D is unresolved. Germline CDR1 reads ENHRY; CDR2 reads SYGVKD. V lost 6 bases, J lost 6 bases, and 11 bases lay in between. The CDR3 sequence is 13 residues long. This chain's CDR3 is CAIRESEAGELFF. CDR3 coding DNA: TGTGCCATCAGGGAATCCGAGGCCGGGGAGCTGTTTTTT.

This clone came up a few times. The chain combines TRBV18 with TRBJ2-7, with a possible D match to TRBD1 (6 bases). The CDR3 runs 13 residues. The germline V gene has CDR1 KGHSH and CDR2 LQKENI. The germline V and J ends were trimmed by 6 bases and 4 bases, with 13 bases remaining between them. CDR3 protein: CASSVGHGYEQYF. Written as DNA, the CDR3 is TGTGCCAGCTCGGTGGGACATGGTTACGAGCAGTACTTC.

The V and J genes are TRBV9 and TRBJ2-3; TRBD2 might be the D (6 bases). Between the trimmed V and J ends, which lost 0 bases and 1 base, there was a span of 9 bases. This CDR3 spans 15 amino acids. Germline CDR1 is SGDLS and CDR2 is YYNGEE. CDR3 sequence (DNA): TGTGCCAGCAGCGTAGTTGCGGGACGCACAGATACGCAGTATTTT. Translation gives CASSVVAGRTDTQYF.

This clone was seen a handful of times. The rearrangement joins TRBV2 to TRBJ1-4, with D maybe TRBD1 (5 bases). Germline CDR1 is SNHLY and CDR2 is FYNNEI. This CDR3 contains 16 residues. V was trimmed by 0 bases and J by 8 bases, leaving 16 bases between them. Written as DNA, the CDR3 is TGTGCCAGCAGTGAAGCCTCGACACCCGGGGGAGAAAAACTGTTTTTT. Its translation: CASSEASTPGGEKLFF.

This clone was counted between two and nine times. The rearrangement joins TRBV3-1 (or the pseudogene TRBV3-2) to TRBJ2-7; the D is unclear. Germline V gene sequence: CDR1 LGHDT, CDR2 YNNKEL (reference sequence). This CDR3 spans 13 amino acids. The ends were cut back, 4 bases at V and 2 bases at J, with 9 bases in the middle. The CDR3 region has the DNA TGTGCCAGCAGCCCCGGTGCGGCCTACGAGCAGTACTTC. This gives the protein CASSPGAAYEQYF.

The sample holds a few counts of this clone. V and J are TRBV5-4 and TRBJ2-7, with D possibly matching TRBD2 (7 bases). The CDR3 length is 15 residues. V lost 4 bases to trimming and J lost 6 bases, with 20 bases between them. CDR1 SGHNT and CDR2 YYREEE come from the germline V gene (reference sequence). This CDR3 reads CASSGPRGGRGEQYF. The CDR3 DNA reads as TGTGCCAGCAGCGGACCAAGGGGGGGCCGGGGCGAGCAGTACTTC.

This CDR3 is CASSSGQGWNSPLHF. CDR3 coding DNA: TGTGCCAGCAGTTCGGGACAGGGTTGGAATTCACCCCTCCACTTT. V and J are TRBV28 and TRBJ1-6; TRBD1 agrees at 9 bases. The CDR3 is 15 amino acids. Trimming took 4 bases from V and 7 from J; bases not matched to a gene: 5. CDR1 and CDR2 from the germline V gene are MDHEN and SYDVKM.

In its sample, this clone was seen once. Written as DNA, the CDR3 is TGTGCCAGCAGCGGACGGACTAGCGGGAGTCGCGATGAGCAGTTCTTC. The encoded protein is CASSGRTSGSRDEQFF. The chain is built from TRBV7-8 and TRBJ2-1; 13 nucleotides agree with TRBD2. V lost 5 bases, J lost 8 bases, and 9 bases stayed unmatched. The CDR3 sequence is 16 residues long. Per germline, CDR1 SGHVS and CDR2 FQNEAQ. Full variable domain (outside the CDR3, taken from reference TRBV7-8 and TRBJ2-1): GAGVSQSPRYKVAKRGQDVALRCDPISGHVSLFWYQQALGQGPEFLTYFQNEAQLDKSGLPSDRFFAERPEGSVSTLKIQRTQQEDSAVYLCASSGRTSGSRDEQFFGPGTRLTVL.

The chain has TRBV20-1 and TRBJ1-2, with D maybe TRBD1 (5 bases). This CDR3 spans 14 amino acids. Germline-derived CDR1 and CDR2 are DFQATT and SNEGSKA (reference sequence). V lost 3 bases and J 2 bases, leaving 13 bases between the germline ends. This chain's CDR3 is CSASESQGNYGYTF. The CDR3, as DNA: TGCAGTGCTAGTGAATCTCAGGGAAACTATGGCTACACCTTC.

This chain links TRBV10-1 with TRBJ1-1, with 7 bases that match TRBD1. The ends lost 8 bases at V and 11 bases at J; junction bases unmatched: 17. The CDR3 runs to 14 residues. The germline gives CDR1 WNHNN, CDR2 SYGVQD (reference sequence). CDR3 protein: CASSSGQDPKKAFF. In DNA, the CDR3 is TGCGCCAGCTCGAGCGGACAGGATCCGAAGAAGGCTTTCTTT.

The rearrangement joins TRBV14 to TRBJ1-5; no clear D. CDR3 length: 13 amino acids. V lost 5 bases to trimming and J lost 7 bases, with 12 bases between them. Germline assignment: CDR1 SGHDN and CDR2 FVKESK. The CDR3 protein is CASSFGSGQPQHF. The CDR3 DNA follows: TGTGCCAGCAGCTTTGGATCGGGACAGCCCCAGCATTTT.

V usage is TRBV28 and J usage is TRBJ2-2, with 9 bases lining up with TRBD1. V trimming: 4 bases; J trimming: 4 bases; junction bases outside the gene matches: 4. The germline V gene has CDR1 MDHEN and CDR2 SYDVKM. This CDR3 region has 15 residues. CDR3 in amino acids: CASSWTGVTTGELFF. The CDR3 DNA reads as TGTGCCAGCAGTTGGACAGGGGTGACCACCGGGGAGCTGTTTTTT. Combining the CDR3 with reference TRBV28 and TRBJ2-2 gives the whole variable domain DVKVTQSSRYLVKRTGEKVFLECVQDMDHENMFWYRQDPGLGLRLIYFSYDVKMKEKGDIPEGYSVSREKKERFSLILESASTNQTSMYLCASSWTGVTTGELFFGEGSRLTVL.

This CDR3 reads CSVVPGLQETQYF. CDR3 DNA: TGCAGCGTCGTCCCGGGACTACAAGAGACCCAGTACTTC. The chain combines TRBV29-1 with TRBJ2-5; 7 bases align to TRBD2. The CDR3 contains 13 residues. V lost 6 bases and J lost 2; bases outside the gene matches: 6. The germline V gene has CDR1 SQVTM and CDR2 ANQGSEA.

The chain combines TRBV30 with TRBJ1-2, with a tentative D call TRBD1 (6 bases). Trimming pared 2 bases from V and 8 bases from J, leaving 18 bases between. Germline V gene sequence: CDR1 GTSNPN, CDR2 SVGIG (reference sequence). This CDR3 is 14 amino acids long. The CDR3 sequence is CAWSLARAGVGYTF. In DNA form, the CDR3 reads TGTGCCTGGAGTCTGGCTCGGGCAGGGGTAGGCTACACCTTC.

The V and J genes are TRBV5-1 and TRBJ2-1; D is perhaps TRBD2 (5 bases). V was pared by 0 bases and J by 0 bases, with 13 bases between. The CDR3 sequence is 17 residues long. Germline CDR1 SGHRS, CDR2 YFSETQ. The CDR3 bases are TGCGCCAGCAGCTTGGTGTCGGCTAGCTACTCCTACAATGAGCAGTTCTTC. Residues: CASSLVSASYSYNEQFF.

This sequence joins TRBV6-6 and TRBJ2-1; maybe TRBD2 (5 bases). CDR3 length: 13 residues. CDR1 and CDR2 (germline): MNHNY, SVGAGI (reference sequence). Trimming left V 10 bases short and J 6 bases short, with 16 bases between. CDR3: CATGWSDGNEQFF. The CDR3 DNA is TGTGCCACGGGATGGAGCGATGGCAATGAGCAGTTCTTC.

The chain is built from TRBV28 and TRBJ2-1; TRBD2 is a possible D gene (5 bases). The length of the CDR3 is 15 residues. Germline CDR1 reads MDHEN; CDR2 reads SYDVKM. V lost 6 bases and J lost 3, with 15 bases in between. The chain's CDR3 is CASSSPVGGYNEQFF. The CDR3 DNA reads as TGTGCCAGCAGCTCCCCCGTAGGAGGCTACAATGAGCAGTTCTTC.

This chain links TRBV24-1 with TRBJ2-7; 8 nucleotides agree with TRBD1. V dropped 9 bases and J dropped 6; count of bases not matched to a gene: 9. Germline values: CDR1 KGHDR, CDR2 SFDVKD. The CDR3 consists of 13 residues. CDR3 DNA: TGTGCCACCTTGACAGGGGCACCTGGCGAGCAGTACTTC. Its protein product is CATLTGAPGEQYF.

The V call is TRBV6-6, the J call TRBJ2-2; 10 bases line up with TRBD2. The CDR3 has 15 amino acids. Trimming took 7 bases from V and 7 from J; bases not matched to a gene: 9. The germline V gene has CDR1 MNHNY and CDR2 SVGAGI (reference sequence). The CDR3 loop reads CASTPLAGALGELFF. CDR3 in DNA: TGTGCCAGCACCCCTCTAGCGGGAGCGCTCGGGGAGCTGTTTTTT.

The chain joins TRBV29-1 to TRBJ1-4; the D is unclear. The CDR3 length is 13 residues. Trimming took off 2 bases at V and 7 bases at J, with 11 bases between the two ends. Germline V lookup: CDR1 SQVTM, CDR2 ANQGSEA. The CDR3 spells CSVEFREGEKLFF. CDR3 coding DNA: TGCAGCGTTGAATTCCGGGAGGGTGAAAAACTGTTTTTT.

The rearrangement joins TRBV2 to TRBJ2-5, with TRBD2 matching 13 bases. The CDR3 runs to 16 residues. From germline, CDR1 is SNHLY and CDR2 FYNNEI. V trimming: 5 bases; J trimming: 5 bases; junction bases outside the gene matches: 8. Here the CDR3 DNA reads TGTGCCAGCAGTTCCGGACTAGCGGGAGTTGAGGAGACCCAGTACTTC. Residues: CASSSGLAGVEETQYF.